This T cell receptor beta chain was sequenced during a study of monozygotic twins with inflammatory bowel disease. Study-wide findings and caveats: With inverse Simpson as the measure, TCRbeta diversity was lower in IBD patients than in healthy co-twins.

TCRdb re-called the 5' RACE reads; one entry per CDR3 protein, DNA not given. This table holds under 150,000 distinct CDR3 sequences. Remarks on this clonotype: Its antigen is still unknown.

Whole-blood RNA isolation (total RNA) proceeded without T cell sorting. This sequence originates from a human donor with ulcerative colitis or Crohn's disease, or a healthy co-twin of an affected twin (not recorded which). Sample: blood.

CDR3 amino acids: CASSPSMINQPQHF. This rearrangement joins TRBV7-2 to TRBJ1-5. Germline V gene sequence: CDR1 SGHTA, CDR2 FQGNSA. CDR3 length equals 14 residues.